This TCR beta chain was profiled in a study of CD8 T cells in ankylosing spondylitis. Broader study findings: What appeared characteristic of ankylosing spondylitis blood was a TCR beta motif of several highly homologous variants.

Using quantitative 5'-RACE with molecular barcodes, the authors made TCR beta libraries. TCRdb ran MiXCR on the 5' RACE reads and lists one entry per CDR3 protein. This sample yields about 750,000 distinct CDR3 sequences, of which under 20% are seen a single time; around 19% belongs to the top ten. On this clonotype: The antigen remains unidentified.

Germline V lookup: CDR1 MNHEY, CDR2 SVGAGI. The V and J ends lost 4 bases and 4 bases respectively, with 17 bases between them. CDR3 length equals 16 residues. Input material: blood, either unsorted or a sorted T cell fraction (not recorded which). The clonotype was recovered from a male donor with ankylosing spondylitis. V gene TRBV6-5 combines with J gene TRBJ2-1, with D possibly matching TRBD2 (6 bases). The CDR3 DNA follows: TGTGCCAGCAGTTCCCTTAGCGGCCGAACGTACAATGAGCAGTTCTTC. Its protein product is CASSSLSGRTYNEQFF.